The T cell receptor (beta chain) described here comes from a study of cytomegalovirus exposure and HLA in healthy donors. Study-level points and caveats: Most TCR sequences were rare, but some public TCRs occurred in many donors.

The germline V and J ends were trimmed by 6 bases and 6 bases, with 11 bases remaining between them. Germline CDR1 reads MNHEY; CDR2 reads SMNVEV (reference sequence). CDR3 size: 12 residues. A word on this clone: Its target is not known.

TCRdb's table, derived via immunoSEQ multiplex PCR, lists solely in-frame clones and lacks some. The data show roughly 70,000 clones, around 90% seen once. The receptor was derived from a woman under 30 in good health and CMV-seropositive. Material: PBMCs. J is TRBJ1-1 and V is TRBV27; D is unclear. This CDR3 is CASRTLVSEAFF. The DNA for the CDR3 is TGTGCCAGCAGGACATTAGTTTCTGAAGCTTTCTTT.